The 22 T cell receptor beta chains in this list originate from one sample, sequenced in a study of OX40 agonist ivuxolimab in advanced cancers. Method: immunoSEQ multiplex PCR; TCRdb's copy keeps in-frame clones and lacks some. The sample lists about 41,000 clones; 80% to 90% were seen once. Sequenced material: CD4+ or CD8+ T cells sorted from blood, taken in a trial of the OX40 agonist ivuxolimab. The receptors originated from an adult with an advanced solid tumor such as melanoma, head and neck, liver or kidney cancer.

This clone was counted a few times. The chain couples TRBV11-1 to TRBJ1-2, with D maybe TRBD1 (6 bases). Germline V gene sequence: CDR1 SGHAT, CDR2 FQDESV (reference sequence). V lost 5 bases to trimming and J lost 4 bases, with 11 bases between them. The CDR3 has 13 residues. The CDR3 DNA sequence: TGTGCCAGCAGCACAGGACAGTCCTATGGCTACACCTTC. This encodes CASSTGQSYGYTF.

This clone was detected only once. The chain has TRBV5-6 and TRBJ2-5; a possible D gene is TRBD2 (6 bases). V was pared by 3 bases and J by 3 bases, with 21 bases between. The germline V gene has CDR1 SGHDT and CDR2 YYEEEE. The CDR3 is made up of 17 amino acids. CDR3 nucleotide sequence: TGTGCCAGCAGCTATCTTCCGGGGGAAGAGCTGGAAGAGACCCAGTACTTC. Translation: CASSYLPGEELEETQYF.

The V gene is TRBV5-1, the J gene TRBJ1-2, with no clear D. Germline V gives CDR1 SGHRS, CDR2 YFSETQ. Trimming took 0 bases from V and 8 from J, leaving 11 bases between them. The CDR3 loop spans 13 amino acids. The CDR3 coding sequence is TGCGCCAGCAGCTTGGGGCCCGGTCAGGGCTACACCTTC. This sequence encodes CASSLGPGQGYTF.

The chain is built from TRBV6-5 and TRBJ1-2; TRBD1 matches at 7 bases. This CDR3 contains 13 residues. Germline V gives CDR1 MNHEY, CDR2 SVGAGI. Trimming at V came to 7 bases and at J to 4 bases, leaving 6 bases not matched to a gene. The CDR3 DNA is TGTGCCAGCACTTCGACAGGGACCTATGGCTACACCTTC. Translation gives CASTSTGTYGYTF.

The sample holds one count of this clone. The genes are TRBV27 and TRBJ2-2; D perhaps matches TRBD1 (5 bases). Germline V gene lookup returns CDR1 MNHEY and CDR2 SMNVEV (reference sequence). This CDR3 has 17 amino acids. The V end was cut by 1 base, the J end by 0 bases, with 12 bases between. The CDR3 region is CASSLFPGSANTGELFF. DNA of the CDR3: TGTGCCAGCAGTTTATTTCCAGGGTCCGCGAACACCGGGGAGCTGTTTTTT.

The chain couples TRBV14 to TRBJ2-3, with 14 nucleotides matching TRBD2. With V trimmed by 4 bases and J by 4 bases, 10 bases remained unmatched. CDR1 and CDR2 (germline): SGHDN, FVKESK. The CDR3 has 18 amino acids. The chain's CDR3 is CASSPPTSGRAIADTQYF. DNA for the CDR3: TGTGCCAGCAGCCCCCCGACTAGCGGGAGGGCCATTGCAGATACGCAGTATTTT.

Only a few counts were recorded for this clone. This specimen includes other DNA sequences encoding the same CDR3. The V gene is TRBV10-1, the J gene TRBJ1-1, with unresolved D. Germline V gene sequence: CDR1 WNHNN, CDR2 SYGVQD (reference sequence). The CDR3 has 12 amino acids. Trimming took off 3 bases at V and 2 bases at J, with 4 bases between the two ends. The CDR3 sequence is CASSDPNTEAFF. CDR3 coding DNA: TGCGCCAGCAGTGACCCAAACACTGAAGCTTTCTTT.

V usage is TRBV27 and J usage is TRBJ2-3; 11 positions match TRBD2. The CDR3 sequence is 16 residues long. J lost 2 bases, V lost 6 bases, and 7 bases had no gene match. The germline V gene encodes CDR1 MNHEY and CDR2 SMNVEV (reference sequence). CDR3 region: CASSPGLAGNTDTQYF. CDR3 in DNA: TGTGCCAGCAGCCCTGGACTAGCGGGTAACACAGATACGCAGTATTTT.

The chain combines TRBV6-6 with TRBJ1-2, with TRBD1 identical over 9 bases. This CDR3 spans 15 amino acids. Looked up from germline, CDR1 is MNHNY and CDR2 is SVGAGI (reference sequence). Unmatched junction bases numbered 7, after V lost 3 bases and J lost 5 bases. The DNA of the CDR3 is TGTGCCAGCAGTTATTTTCCGGGGACAGGGTATGGCTACACCTTC. Amino acid sequence: CASSYFPGTGYGYTF.

The rearrangement links TRBV7-9 to TRBJ2-7; 10 bases align to TRBD2. V was pared by 3 bases and J by 6 bases, with 5 bases of the junction left unmatched. The CDR3 has 14 residues. Looked up from germline, CDR1 is SEHNR and CDR2 is FQNEAQ (reference sequence). In DNA, the CDR3 is TGTGCCAGCAGCTTTACTAGCGGGGCGGGCGAGCAGTACTTC. Its protein is CASSFTSGAGEQYF.

The V and J genes are TRBV5-1 and TRBJ1-4, with a tentative D call TRBD1 (5 bases). CDR1 is SGHRS and CDR2 is YFSETQ in the germline V gene. Trimming removed 3 bases from V and 4 bases from J, with 13 bases in between. This CDR3 region has 15 residues. The CDR3 sequence is CASSSRPGGNEKLFF. CDR3 nucleotides: TGCGCCAGCAGCTCGAGGCCCGGGGGTAATGAAAAACTGTTTTTT.

This clone has only one observation. The chain has TRBV6-1 and TRBJ1-2, with a weak D call TRBD1 (6 bases). The CDR3 is 17 residues long. Germline V CDR1 and CDR2: MNHNS, SASEGT. Trimming removed 1 base at V and 1 base at J, with 16 bases between. CDR3 coding DNA: TGTGCCAGCAGTGAAGAGGCTCTGGGGGCCTATAACTATGGCTACACCTTC. Its protein product is CASSEEALGAYNYGYTF.

This chain uses TRBV19 with TRBJ2-1, with 14 bases aligning to TRBD2. This CDR3 is 19 amino acids long. V lost 5 bases to trimming and J lost 0 bases; unmatched junction nucleotides: 9. Germline V gene data show CDR1 as LNHDA and CDR2 as SQIVND (reference sequence). In nucleotides, the CDR3 is TGTGCCAGTAGTCCCGGACTAGCGGGAGGACCCAGCTCCTACAATGAGCAGTTCTTC. It yields the protein CASSPGLAGGPSSYNEQFF.

J is TRBJ1-1 and V is TRBV18, with a weak D call TRBD1 (6 bases). Germline loops: CDR1 KGHSH, CDR2 LQKENI. Trimming took 7 bases from V and 4 from J, leaving 16 bases between them. This CDR3 spans 14 amino acids. CDR3 nucleotides: TGTGCCAGCTTTCCGACGCAGGGGTTCACTGAAGCTTTCTTT. This gives the protein CASFPTQGFTEAFF.

This rearrangement joins TRBV5-1 to TRBJ2-7; 7 nucleotides match TRBD2. Germline values: CDR1 SGHRS, CDR2 YFSETQ. The length of the CDR3 is 13 residues. Trimming removed 6 bases from V and 3 bases from J; junction bases left unmatched: 6. The CDR3 is CASNWGGGYEQYF. DNA for the CDR3: TGCGCCAGCAACTGGGGGGGTGGCTACGAGCAGTACTTC.

In this sample, this clone turned up once. The rearrangement links TRBV14 to TRBJ2-3; D not certain. The CDR3 sequence is 14 residues long. Germline CDR1 and CDR2: SGHDN and FVKESK. V lost 1 base and J lost 1, with 6 bases in between. The CDR3 coding sequence is TGTGCCAGCAGCCAAGTGGGCGGCACAGATACGCAGTATTTT. Translation: CASSQVGGTDTQYF.

The chain links TRBV2 to TRBJ2-3; D is undetermined. Germline CDR1 and CDR2: SNHLY and FYNNEI. This CDR3 contains 14 residues. Trimming shortened V by 0 bases and J by 9 bases, and 13 bases separated the two germline ends. CDR3 loop: CASSEASQVATQYF. CDR3 in DNA: TGTGCCAGCAGTGAAGCTAGTCAGGTCGCGACGCAGTATTTT.

This chain links TRBV14 with TRBJ2-7; 9 bases agree with TRBD1. Germline assignment: CDR1 SGHDN and CDR2 FVKESK. J lost 5 bases, V lost 4 bases, and 9 bases had no gene match. The length of the CDR3 is 15 residues. CDR3 coding DNA: TGTGCCAGCAGCCGATCCTGGGACAGGGAGAACGAGCAGTACTTC. The encoded protein is CASSRSWDRENEQYF. Based on the CDR3 plus reference TRBV14 and TRBJ2-7, the full variable domain is EAGVTQFPSHSVIEKGQTVTLRCDPISGHDNLYWYRRVMGKEIKFLLHFVKESKQDESGMPNNRFLAERTGGTYSTLKVQPAELEDSGVYFCASSRSWDRENEQYFGPGTRLTVT.

The chain links TRBV7-6 to TRBJ1-1; 7 bases line up with TRBD1. CDR3 size: 15 residues. The germline gives CDR1 SGHVS, CDR2 FNYEAQ. Trimming removed 1 base from V and 0 bases from J; junction bases left unmatched: 2. The CDR3: CASSLGQGLNTEAFF. In DNA form, the CDR3 reads TGTGCCAGCAGCTTAGGACAGGGATTGAACACTGAAGCTTTCTTT.

The rearrangement uses TRBV6-1 and TRBJ1-4; TRBD1 aligns across 9 bases. The CDR3 contains 15 residues. Germline trimming cut 1 base from V and 5 bases from J; bases unmatched to any gene: 2. The germline V gene encodes CDR1 MNHNS and CDR2 SASEGT. In DNA, the CDR3 is TGTGCCAGCAGTGAAGTTGGACAGGGGAATGAAAAACTGTTTTTT. Residues: CASSEVGQGNEKLFF.

The J gene is TRBJ1-5, the V gene TRBV19; 7 bases map to TRBD1. V gave up 3 bases and J gave up 6 bases; unmatched junction bases: 8. The CDR3 consists of 15 residues. Germline CDR1 LNHDA, CDR2 SQIVND (reference sequence). CDR3 DNA sequence: TGTGCCAGTAGTATCGAGGGGGCGCTGGGTCAGCCCCAGCATTTT. Encoded protein: CASSIEGALGQPQHF.

This clone was recorded once. The CDR3 here is CASSLGTSGGVELFF. DNA of the CDR3: TGTGCCAGCAGCTTGGGGACCAGCGGGGGGGTGGAGCTGTTTTTT. The rearrangement joins TRBV5-8 to TRBJ2-2; 10 bases map to TRBD2. The CDR3 consists of 15 residues. From germline, CDR1 is SGHTS and CDR2 YDEGEE. V was pared by 0 bases and J by 10 bases, with 6 bases of the junction left unmatched.